These T cell receptor beta chains were read from a single sample in a study of response to subunit inactivated influenza vaccine. TCRdb re-derived calls from the RT-PCR reads in MiXCR, one entry per CDR3 protein. The table has about 480,000 distinct CDR3 sequences, 10% to 15% seen once. Source: PBMCs from blood, taken more than 35 days after vaccination. The receptors originated from a man aged 50-60 years who received an inactivated influenza vaccine. Each CDR3 is given with its conserved first and last residue. The D gene is left open where the match is weak. A row's size may be missing; if present it is once, few, many or a size class.

TRBJ2-2,.,TRBV20-1,few,CSARYQGSTGELFF,TGCAGTGCTAGATACCAGGGGAGCACCGGGGAGCTGTTTTTT
TRBJ2-1,.,TRBV11-1,few,CASSFTGTTYNEQFF,TGTGCCAGCAGCTTCACAGGAACCACCTACAATGAGCAGTTCTTC
TRBJ1-3,.,TRBV4-1,.,CASSHRVTGGPGNTIYF,TGCGCCAGCAGCCACCGAGTCACAGGTGGTCCTGGAAACACCATATATTTT
TRBJ2-7,.,TRBV9,many,CASSVDGGSYEQYF,TGTGCCAGCAGCGTAGATGGGGGGTCCTACGAGCAGTACTTC
TRBJ2-2,.,TRBV27,few,CASSLFSAFVAGSGELFF,TGTGCCAGCAGTTTATTCTCCGCTTTCGTCGCGGGGTCCGGGGAGCTGTTTTTT
TRBJ1-5,.,TRBV6-2/TRBV6-3,.,CASSPGGGSNQPQHF,TGTGCCAGCAGCCCGGGAGGAGGCTCAAATCAGCCCCAGCATTTT
TRBJ2-2,TRBD1,TRBV6-1,.,CASSVPRGKPGELFF,TGTGCCAGCAGTGTGCCCAGGGGGAAACCCGGGGAGCTGTTTTTT
TRBJ1-5,.,TRBV27,few,CASSLSGVFKVPQHF,TGTGCCAGCAGTTTATCTGGGGTGTTCAAGGTGCCCCAGCATTTT
TRBJ2-7,.,TRBV7-2,many,CASSLAGRYEQYF,TGTGCCAGCAGCTTGGCTGGCAGATACGAGCAGTACTTC
TRBJ1-3,.,TRBV30,.,CSWSVGGANTIYF,TGTTCCTGGAGTGTTGGAGGGGCTAACACCATATATTTT
TRBJ2-6,TRBD1,TRBV29-1,.,CSVTGAGANVLTF,TGCAGCGTGACAGGGGCTGGGGCCAACGTCCTGACTTTC
TRBJ2-1,.,TRBV29-1,.,CSVGLSDEQFF,TGCAGCGTTGGTTTATCGGATGAGCAGTTCTTC
TRBJ2-1,.,TRBV10-3,many,CAIRGLDNEQFF,TGTGCCATCAGGGGGCTTGACAATGAGCAGTTCTTC
TRBJ2-1,.,TRBV5-1,many,CASSLDSLVEQFF,TGCGCCAGCAGTTTGGACAGTTTGGTAGAGCAGTTCTTC
TRBJ2-3,TRBD2,TRBV12-3/TRBV12-4,.,CASSFLASGGSGSSTDTQYF,TGTGCCAGCAGTTTTCTTGCTAGCGGGGGTTCTGGGTCTAGCACAGATACGCAGTATTTT
TRBJ2-1,.,TRBV28,.,CASSFRLLVIKGPYNEQFF,TGTGCCAGCAGTTTTCGTTTGCTAGTGATTAAAGGACCCTACAATGAGCAGTTCTTC
TRBJ1-2,.,TRBV5-1,few,CASLPGGGNYGYTF,TGCGCCAGCCTGCCGGGCGGGGGCAACTATGGCTACACCTTC
TRBJ2-6,.,TRBV30,few,CAWRDGARGSSGANVLTF,TGTGCCTGGAGGGACGGGGCCCGGGGAAGCTCTGGGGCCAACGTCCTGACTTTC
TRBJ2-1,TRBD2,TRBV11-1,.,CASSPGTSGGPSYNEQFF,TGTGCCAGCAGCCCGGGGACTAGCGGGGGGCCATCCTACAATGAGCAGTTCTTC
TRBJ2-7,TRBD2,TRBV12-3/TRBV12-4,many,CASSGMGLASYEQYF,TGTGCCAGCAGTGGAATGGGACTAGCGAGCTACGAGCAGTACTTC
TRBJ2-3,TRBD2,TRBV12-3/TRBV12-4,few,CASSLSSGRSGRGRTDTQYF,TGTGCCAGCAGTTTGAGCAGCGGGAGGTCAGGGCGGGGGCGCACAGATACGCAGTATTTT
TRBJ2-4,.,TRBV5-6,few,CASSLGRGAKNIQYF,TGTGCCAGCAGCTTGGGGAGGGGAGCCAAAAACATTCAGTACTTC
TRBJ2-2,.,TRBV7-7,.,CASSLNEGNTGELFF,TGTGCTAGCAGCTTAAACGAGGGGAACACCGGGGAGCTGTTTTTT
TRBJ2-1,.,TRBV29-1,few,CSVEEARHYNEQFF,TGCAGCGTTGAAGAGGCGAGACACTACAATGAGCAGTTCTTC
TRBJ2-7,TRBD1,TRBV9,few,CASSSRDSGPYEQYF,TGTGCCAGCAGCTCTCGGGACAGTGGGCCCTACGAGCAGTACTTC
TRBJ2-3,.,TRBV5-1,.,CASSLLQFHTDTQYF,TGCGCCAGCAGCTTGCTTCAGTTTCACACAGATACGCAGTATTTT
TRBJ2-6,TRBD2,TRBV7-3,.,CASSPLAGGANVLTF,TGTGCCAGCAGCCCGCTAGCGGGAGGGGCCAACGTCCTGACTTTC
TRBJ2-7,TRBD2,TRBV28,few,CASCTLAGGSYEQYF,TGTGCCAGCTGTACGCTAGCGGGAGGCTCCTACGAGCAGTACTTC
TRBJ1-1,.,TRBV6-5,few,CASSYLGQLNTEAFF,TGTGCCAGCAGTTACCTTGGACAGCTGAACACTGAAGCTTTCTTT
TRBJ1-5,.,TRBV12-3/TRBV12-4,many,CASSFMGGNQPQHF,TGTGCCAGCAGTTTTATGGGGGGCAATCAGCCCCAGCATTTT
TRBJ2-7,.,TRBV7-2,few,CASSLVGKPSYEQYF,TGTGCCAGCAGCTTAGTTGGGAAACCCTCCTACGAGCAGTACTTC
TRBJ2-2,TRBD1,TRBV4-1,many,CASRERQGRNTGELFF,TGCGCCAGCAGGGAGAGACAGGGGAGGAACACCGGGGAGCTGTTTTTT
TRBJ2-1,TRBD1,TRBV5-1,.,CASSRGPYRGNEQFF,TGCGCCAGCAGCCGGGGACCCTACAGGGGCAATGAGCAGTTCTTC
TRBJ1-2,.,TRBV6-5,few,CASSYSSNRANGYTF,TGTGCCAGCAGTTACTCGAGTAACCGGGCGAATGGCTACACCTTC
TRBJ2-2,TRBD1,TRBV29-1,.,CSVGQGATGELFF,TGCAGCGTTGGACAGGGGGCGACCGGGGAGCTGTTTTTT
TRBJ1-2,TRBD1,TRBV7-9,many,CASSSDRDRSYGYTF,TGTGCCAGCAGCAGTGACCGGGACAGGAGCTATGGCTACACCTTC
TRBJ2-7,.,TRBV10-3,few,CAISGSRSRGPAYEQYF,TGTGCCATCAGTGGGTCGCGCTCCAGGGGACCAGCCTACGAGCAGTACTTC
TRBJ1-2,.,TRBV12-3/TRBV12-4,.,CASSFRFNYGYTF,TGTGCCAGCAGTTTTAGGTTTAACTATGGCTACACCTTC
TRBJ1-3,.,TRBV14,.,CASSQVGRDPSGNTIYF,TGTGCCAGCAGCCAAGTTGGTAGGGATCCCTCTGGAAACACCATATATTTT
TRBJ2-3,TRBD2,TRBV24-1,.,CATSVSGSGSDTQYF,TGTGCCACCAGTGTTAGCGGGAGTGGTTCAGATACGCAGTATTTT
TRBJ1-1,.,TRBV20-1,few,CSARGGRVNTEAFF,TGCAGTGCTAGAGGTGGCAGGGTGAACACTGAAGCTTTCTTT
TRBJ2-7,TRBD2,TRBV6-5,few,CASSYSKRENYEQYF,TGTGCCAGCAGTTACTCGAAGCGGGAGAACTACGAGCAGTACTTC
TRBJ2-5,.,TRBV20-1,few,CSASRGSMGETQYF,TGCAGTGCTAGTAGAGGGTCGATGGGAGAGACCCAGTACTTC
TRBJ2-7,.,TRBV7-6,.,CASSLSLDGEQYF,TGTGCCAGCAGCTTAAGTCTAGATGGCGAGCAGTACTTC
TRBJ2-3,.,TRBV27,few,CASRLTLALSDTQYF,TGTGCCAGCAGGCTTACCCTAGCGTTGTCAGATACGCAGTATTTT
TRBJ1-3,.,TRBV28,.,CASLQTGSGNTIYF,TGTGCCAGCCTCCAGACAGGCTCTGGAAACACCATATATTTT
TRBJ1-2,.,TRBV6-2/TRBV6-3,few,CASSRQGIYGYTF,TGTGCCAGCAGTCGTCAGGGGATTTATGGCTACACCTTC
TRBJ1-1,.,TRBV10-3,many,CAISEIRNTEAFF,TGTGCCATCAGTGAAATAAGGAACACTGAAGCTTTCTTT
TRBJ2-1,.,TRBV7-9,.,CASSRGGFPEQFF,TGTGCCAGCAGCCGCGGTGGATTCCCTGAGCAGTTCTTC
TRBJ2-2,.,TRBV18,few,CASSPRQSTGELFF,TGTGCCAGCTCACCACGGCAAAGCACCGGGGAGCTGTTTTTT
TRBJ1-1,.,TRBV20-1,.,CTPAGGRSTEAFF,TGCACCCCGGCGGGGGGGCGCAGCACTGAAGCTTTCTTT
TRBJ2-3,.,TRBV29-1,few,CSVEGFTDTQYF,TGCAGCGTTGAGGGGTTCACAGATACGCAGTATTTT